A single sample gave rise to the 14 T cell receptor beta chains below, sequenced in a study of T cells in Graves' hyperthyroidism and ophthalmopathy. From RNA transcripts, TCR beta CDR3 regions were amplified. TCR CDR3 regions were first amplified by RT-PCR with HTBI primers. MiXCR was run by TCRdb on the multiplex PCR reads, yielding one entry per CDR3 protein. The table records more than 550,000 distinct CDR3 sequences, 17% of them present only once. Sequencing was carried out using blood. The receptors were sampled from a man aged 50-60 years with Graves' hyperthyroidism.

This clonotype was picked up many times. V gene TRBV5-6 combines with J gene TRBJ2-5, with 11 nucleotides matching TRBD2. The V gene end was trimmed by 1 base and the J gene end by 4 bases; junction bases not matched to a gene: 6. This CDR3 region has 16 residues. CDR1 and CDR2 (germline): SGHDT, YYEEEE. Here the CDR3 reads CASSLRLTSGTETQYF. In DNA, the CDR3 is TGTGCCAGCAGCTTGAGGTTGACTAGCGGGACAGAGACCCAGTACTTC.

This clonotype was seen more than once but under ten times. At one of its ends the junction is not consistent with the germline gene, which may arise from a read error. The chain joins TRBV4-1 to TRBJ1-2; D is uncertain. The germline gives CDR1 MGHRA, CDR2 YSYEKL. The CDR3 totals 13 residues. The CDR3 bases are TGCGCCAGCGGCCAGCAGGCTAACTATGGCTACACCTTC. Protein sequence: CASGQQANYGYTF.

V gene TRBV6-2 or TRBV6-3 combines with J gene TRBJ2-3, with 7 bases that match TRBD1. This CDR3 has 15 amino acids. CDR1 MNHEY and CDR2 SVGEGT come from the germline V gene. With 2 bases clipped from V and 2 bases from J, the junction kept 4 bases outside the gene matches. CDR3 in DNA: TGTGCCAGCAGTTACACCGGGACAGCCACAGATACGCAGTATTTT. Translated, it gives CASSYTGTATDTQYF.

The V and J genes are TRBV7-9 and TRBJ2-4, with D uncertain. Trimming pared 5 bases from V and 1 base from J, leaving 15 bases between. This CDR3 has 16 residues. Per the germline V gene, CDR1 is SEHNR and CDR2 is FQNEAQ (reference sequence). The CDR3 DNA is TGTGCCAGCAGCCCCGCCTTTGAGTGGGCCAAAAACATTCAGTACTTC. Its protein product is CASSPAFEWAKNIQYF.

A few counts support this clonotype. The chain joins TRBV19 to TRBJ2-7; D may match TRBD1 or TRBD2 (6 bases each). Per germline, CDR1 LNHDA and CDR2 SQIVND (reference sequence). CDR3 length: 14 amino acids. V lost 6 bases to trimming and J lost 6 bases, with 18 bases between them. The CDR3 DNA sequence: TGTGCCAGTAGGATGCGTGGGGGGCTTGGCGAGCAGTACTTC. Encoded protein: CASRMRGGLGEQYF. Supplemented by reference TRBV19 and TRBJ2-7, the full variable domain reads DGGITQSPKYLFRKEGQNVTLSCEQNLNHDAMYWYRQDPGQGLRLIYYSQIVNDFQKGDIAEGYSVSREKKESFPLTVTSAQKNPTAFYLCASRMRGGLGEQYFGPGTRLTVT.

This clonotype came up a few times. The genes are TRBV28 and TRBJ2-3; 9 bases line up with TRBD2. The CDR3 runs 16 residues. The V gene's germline CDR1 is MDHEN and CDR2 SYDVKM. The V segment lost 6 bases and the J segment 2 bases; nucleotides outside the gene matches: 9. CDR3 nucleotides: TGTGCCAGCAGCTCCGCCCTAGCGGGATACACAGATACGCAGTATTTT. Residues: CASSSALAGYTDTQYF.

CDR3 coding DNA: TGTGCCATCAGTCCAGGGGATACAGATACGCAGTATTTT. Amino acid sequence: CAISPGDTDTQYF. This rearrangement joins TRBV10-3 to TRBJ2-3, with D maybe TRBD1 (6 bases). The V gene lost 5 bases and the J gene lost 3 bases, with 9 bases spanning the gap. Germline V CDR1 and CDR2: ENHRY, SYGVKD. The CDR3 spans 13 residues.

This clonotype was counted a few times. V gene TRBV20-1 combines with J gene TRBJ2-1; 11 bases are shared with TRBD2. The V and J ends lost 7 bases and 6 bases, in that order; junction bases with no gene match: 8. The CDR3 length is 14 residues. Germline V gene data show CDR1 as DFQATT and CDR2 as SNEGSKA (reference sequence). The CDR3 region is CSVSSGRDSNEQFF. The CDR3, as DNA: TGCAGTGTGAGTAGCGGGAGGGACTCCAATGAGCAGTTCTTC.

The rearrangement uses TRBV29-1 and TRBJ1-2, with D hard to call. Looked up from germline, CDR1 is SQVTM and CDR2 is ANQGSEA. Trimming took off 4 bases at V and 3 bases at J, with 12 bases between the two ends. CDR3 length equals 13 residues. The CDR3 region is CSVGERVDYGYTF. The CDR3 DNA sequence: TGCAGCGTTGGGGAAAGGGTCGACTATGGCTACACCTTC.

This clonotype came up many times. V gene TRBV20-1 combines with J gene TRBJ1-2; TRBD1 matches 10 bases. The junction had 3 bases not matched to a gene; V was cut back by 1 base and J by 4 bases. The CDR3 loop spans 14 amino acids. Germline lookup yields CDR1 DFQATT and CDR2 SNEGSKA (reference sequence). CDR3 DNA: TGCAGTGCTAGAGGAGGACAGGGGGGCTATGGCTACACCTTC. Translating it yields CSARGGQGGYGYTF.

The chain employs TRBV19 and TRBJ2-3; unclear D gene. The CDR3 runs to 11 residues. Per the germline V gene, CDR1 is LNHDA and CDR2 is SQIVND (reference sequence). With 3 bases removed from V and 5 bases from J, the gap between germline ends came to 3 bases. In DNA form, the CDR3 reads TGTGCCAGTAGTATGAAAGATACGCAGTATTTT. It encodes CASSMKDTQYF.

This clonotype was observed many times. CDR3 sequence (DNA): TGTGCCAGCAGTTTAAGTACGCAGCCCCAGCATTTT. The encoded protein is CASSLSTQPQHF. This chain links TRBV28 with TRBJ1-5; D is uncertain. The length of the CDR3 is 12 residues. Trimming shortened V by 2 bases and J by 7 bases, and 6 bases separated the two germline ends. CDR1 and CDR2 from the germline V gene are MDHEN and SYDVKM.

In this sample, this clonotype turned up a few times. The gene calls are TRBV19 and TRBJ1-5; 7 nucleotides agree with TRBD1. Unmatched junction bases numbered 2, after V lost 3 bases and J lost 3 bases. CDR3 length equals 14 residues. Germline V gene sequence: CDR1 LNHDA, CDR2 SQIVND (reference sequence). The CDR3 sequence: CASSIRGINQPQHF. The CDR3 region has the DNA TGTGCCAGTAGTATCAGGGGGATCAATCAGCCCCAGCATTTT. The full variable domain, in which reference TRBV19 and TRBJ1-5 provide the parts outside the CDR3, is DGGITQSPKYLFRKEGQNVTLSCEQNLNHDAMYWYRQDPGQGLRLIYYSQIVNDFQKGDIAEGYSVSREKKESFPLTVTSAQKNPTAFYLCASSIRGINQPQHFGDGTRLSIL.

The chain uses TRBV5-1 and TRBJ2-1; D unclear. The germline V and J ends were trimmed by 4 bases and 9 bases, with 14 bases remaining between them. Germline V gene sequence: CDR1 SGHRS, CDR2 YFSETQ. This CDR3 has 13 residues. The CDR3 DNA follows: TGCGCCAGCAGCCCGCCCTTAGGAATTGAGCAGTTCTTC. As protein: CASSPPLGIEQFF. The complete variable domain, with remaining parts taken from reference TRBV5-1 and TRBJ2-1, reads KAGVTQTPRYLIKTRGQQVTLSCSPISGHRSVSWYQQTPGQGLQFLFEYFSETQRNKGNFPGRFSGRQFSNSRSEMNVSTLELGDSALYLCASSPPLGIEQFFGPGTRLTVL.